These T cell receptor beta chains were read from a single sample in a study of blood T cell repertoires in COVID-19. Here immunoSEQ multiplex PCR was the method, and the copy in TCRdb shows in-frame clones only, minus some. This table has approximately 300,000 clones, 89% appearing once. What was sequenced was peripheral blood. Every receptor here comes from a man aged 18-30 years who had recovered from COVID-19. Both conserved end residues are part of each CDR3. D genes are given only for firm matches. Size is omitted from some rows. Given values are once, few, many or a class for expanded clones.

clone size	V gene	J gene	D gene	CDR3 protein	CDR3 DNA
-	TRBV25-1	TRBJ2-7	TRBD2	CASSDLAGGNEQYF	TGTGCCAGCAGTGACCTAGCGGGAGGAAACGAGCAGTACTTC
once	TRBV5-1	TRBJ1-3	-	CASSSGSGNTIYF	TGCGCCAGCAGCTCCGGGTCTGGAAACACCATATATTTT
-	TRBV7-3	TRBJ1-2	TRBD1	CASSPGQGYGYTF	TGTGCCAGCAGCCCAGGACAGGGGTATGGCTACACCTTC
once	TRBV6-6	TRBJ1-1	-	CASSYGITGDTEAFF	TGTGCCAGCAGTTACGGTATAACTGGTGACACTGAAGCTTTCTTT
-	TRBV12-3/TRBV12-4	TRBJ1-1	TRBD1	CASTSGGEAFF	TGTGCCAGCACCTCAGGGGGCGAAGCTTTCTTT
once	TRBV27	TRBJ1-2	TRBD1	CASSLLSTTGGLRGYTF	TGTGCCAGCAGTTTATTAAGTACCACAGGGGGCTTAAGGGGCTACACCTTC
-	TRBV7-8	TRBJ2-7	-	CASSPLAAAPYEQYF	TGTGCCAGCAGCCCGCTTGCAGCGGCTCCCTACGAGCAGTACTTC
once	TRBV5-6	TRBJ2-5	TRBD2	CASSALAAPGTQYF	TGTGCCAGCAGCGCACTAGCGGCCCCGGGGACCCAGTACTTC
-	TRBV29-1	TRBJ2-1	TRBD2	CSVSGTSGRGEQFF	TGCAGCGTGTCCGGGACTAGCGGGAGGGGCGAGCAGTTCTTC
-	TRBV13	TRBJ2-7	-	CASSLVRWGGEQYF	TGTGCCAGCAGCCTCGTTCGATGGGGCGGCGAGCAGTACTTC